These T cell receptor beta chains were read from a single sample in a study of control samples from healthy donors and cancer patients. Data came from immunoSEQ multiplex PCR; TCRdb stores just in-frame clones and leaves some out. The sample yields 85,000 to 100,000 clones, roughly four fifths seen once. The sequenced sample consisted of blood. These receptors all stem from a man in his 60s in good health. CDR3s include the opening cysteine and the closing phenylalanine or tryptophan. A D gene is named only where the DNA matches it firmly. Only some rows state a clone size, as once, few, many or a class for expanded clones.

>TRBV7-9|-|TRBJ1-6|TRBD1
TGTGCCAGCAGCCGAACGCCCGGGACAGGGGATTCACCCCTCCACTTT
CASSRTPGTGDSPLHF
>TRBV6-6|-|TRBJ1-5|-
TGTGCCAGCACGGAGGGGCGGAATCAGCCCCAGCATTTT
CASTEGRNQPQHF
>TRBV3-1/TRBV3-2|-|TRBJ2-1|-
TGTGCCAGCAGCCAAGATCTCCAGTCCTACAATGAGCAGTTCTTC
CASSQDLQSYNEQFF
>TRBV2|-|TRBJ1-3|-
TGTGCCAGCAGTTTGGACAGCCCTAACCTTGGAAACACCATATATTTT
CASSLDSPNLGNTIYF
>TRBV28|-|TRBJ2-6|-
TGTGCCAGCAGTTATTGGACGGAAAGGGGATCCTCTGGGGCCAACGTCCTGACTTTC
CASSYWTERGSSGANVLTF
>TRBV4-2|-|TRBJ1-1|-
TGTGCCAGCAGCCATGCTAATCAGAACACTGAAGCTTTCTTT
CASSHANQNTEAFF
>TRBV7-9|-|TRBJ1-1|TRBD1
TGTGCCAGCAGCCCCGGGACAGGGTTGAGCGCTGAAGCTTTCTTT
CASSPGTGLSAEAFF
>TRBV6-1|once|TRBJ2-7|-
TGTGCCAGCAGTGGCAGGGAATGGGAGAGGGGTTACGAGCAGTACTTC
CASSGREWERGYEQYF
>TRBV25-1|-|TRBJ1-2|-
TGTGCCAGCAGTGAGGGTAGAGGGAGGAACACCTTC
CASSEGRGRNTF
>TRBV3-1/TRBV3-2|-|TRBJ2-7|-
TGTGCCAGCAGCCAAGACCCGCGGGTTATCTACGAGCAGTACTTC
CASSQDPRVIYEQYF
>TRBV27|-|TRBJ2-7|TRBD2
TGTGCCAGCAGTTTCCGGGGGGGCAATCAAGGACGCTACGAGCAGTACTTC
CASSFRGGNQGRYEQYF
>TRBV24-1|-|TRBJ2-3|-
TGTGCCACCGGGACTGGACACACAGATACGCAGTATTTT
CATGTGHTDTQYF
>TRBV7-9|-|TRBJ2-2|TRBD1
TGTGCCAGCAGCTCTACAGGGGGCGGTGGCACCGGGGAGCTGTTTTTT
CASSSTGGGGTGELFF
>TRBV28|few|TRBJ1-1|TRBD1
TGTGCCAGCAGTCGGTCCGGGACAGGGTTCACTGAAGCTTTCTTT
CASSRSGTGFTEAFF
>TRBV7-2|few|TRBJ2-5|TRBD2
TGTGCCAGCAGCTCTGGCTTACTCGGGGGGGAGACCCAGTACTTC
CASSSGLLGGETQYF
>TRBV29-1|-|TRBJ2-6|-
TGCAGCGTTGCTACAGGGATTGGGGCCAACGTCCTGACTTTC
CSVATGIGANVLTF
>TRBV19|once|TRBJ2-1|-
TGTGCCAGTAGCCCCGCCAGGAGAACCTCCTACAATGAGCAGTTCTTC
CASSPARRTSYNEQFF
>TRBV7-2|-|TRBJ2-7|-
TGTGCCAGCAGCTTAGCGGCCTCCTACGAGCAGTACTTC
CASSLAASYEQYF
>TRBV5-1|-|TRBJ1-1|-
TGCGCCAGCAGCTTGGATGGCAGACGTATGAACACTGAAGCTTTCTTT
CASSLDGRRMNTEAFF
>TRBV5-1|-|TRBJ2-3|-
TGCGCCAGCAGCTCGGATACATGGGATACGCTGTATTTT
CASSSDTWDTLYF
>TRBV11-1|-|TRBJ1-1|-
TGTGCCAGCAGCTTAGGCACGGCATCTGAAGCTTTCTTT
CASSLGTASEAFF
>TRBV6-5|-|TRBJ2-5|-
TGTGCCAGCAGTATGGATGGGACCCAGTACTTC
CASSMDGTQYF
>TRBV6-1|-|TRBJ1-2|TRBD1
TGTGCCAGCAGTGAAGGAGGACAGGTAGACTATGGCTACACCTTC
CASSEGGQVDYGYTF
>TRBV9|-|TRBJ2-1|TRBD2
TGTGCCAGCAGCGTAAACCTAGCGGGAGGGCGGCCAGCCTACAATGAGCAGTTCTTC
CASSVNLAGGRPAYNEQFF
>TRBV6-5|-|TRBJ2-3|-
TGTGCCAGCAGTCTTACCCGGGGAGGCACAGATACGCAGTATTTT
CASSLTRGGTDTQYF
>TRBV7-9|-|TRBJ1-6|-
TGTGCCAGCAGCTTATATCCGGGACACTCATATAATTCACCCCTCCACTTT
CASSLYPGHSYNSPLHF